This T cell receptor (beta chain) was recorded in a study of blood T cell repertoires in COVID-19. Cohort 3 recovery required two negative PCRs, clearance, or symptom resolution. Repertoires were generated with immunoSEQ multiplex PCR, while TCRdb's copy carries only in-frame clones and drops some. The data contain 300,000 to 400,000 clones, around 91% of them singletons. This CDR3 has 14 amino acids. Trimming took 6 bases from V and 5 from J, leaving 16 bases between them. Per germline, CDR1 MNHEY and CDR2 SVGAGI. This clone was seen only once. The TCR was taken from a young man who had recovered from COVID-19. V usage is TRBV6-5 and J usage is TRBJ2-5; D not resolved. Sample: PBMCs or T cells enriched from blood (not recorded which). CDR3 coding DNA: TGTGCCAGCAGAGGCAGTCCGGGTTGGGAGACCCAGTACTTC. Translated, it gives CASRGSPGWETQYF.